This TCR beta chain originates from a study of blood T cell repertoires in COVID-19 (dated by TCRdb to 2020 to 2022). For the study in its entirety: Collaborator samples came from the United States, Italy and Spain and covered acute and convalescent phases of COVID-19. The prospective study material was composed of cDNA or gDNA derived from T cells, B-cell-depleted T cells, or PBMCs. Subjects who had been exposed to COVID-19, were actively infected with it, or had recovered from it provided the deeply sampled blood TCRbeta repertoires that made up the dataset. The repertoires were released in a freely available public database intended as a resource for research on the immune response to SARS-CoV-2. The samples were drawn from the first 160 participants of the ongoing ImmuneRACE study and from 1,254 subjects provided by 6 global collaborators. Nearly every sample came with metadata listing a de-identified subject ID, COVID-19 status, age in years and sex. HLA class I and class II types, where available, came from metadata supplied by the sample provider rather than from assay-based typing.

TCRbeta CDR3 regions were amplified from genomic DNA using the immunoSEQ Assay, a bias-controlled multiplex PCR. Turning to the authors' computational methods: The number of nucleated cells in each sample was estimated from the amplification of reference gene primers within the assay. Sequence reads were collapsed and filtered to measure the absolute abundance of every unique TCRbeta CDR3 rearrangement. For each sample, productive Simpson clonality was calculated as the square root of Simpson's diversity index over productive rearrangements. TCRdb stores this immuneACCESS table with in-frame sequences only. Part of the clones is absent; in the studies checked, under half of the shortfall reflects unresolved V genes, and no reason is known for the rest. V and J calls and clone size are as listed in that table; D and trimming were resolved from the DNA. Across this sample there are under 85,000 clones, with roughly 80% seen only once. 8.5% to 14% of the sample comes from the top ten.

Concerning this clone: Its antigen is still unknown. There are no base qualities to consult, and no much larger clone falls within one base.

Broader findings and caveats from the paper: The quantity of clinical and demographic metadata differed by source and by participant and was supplied without curation.

The collaborating institutions used their own protocols to collect whole blood in K2EDTA tubes. For TCRbeta analysis, collaborators shipped samples in one of three forms: frozen whole blood, isolated PBMCs, or DNA extracted from either of those sample types. CDR1 is given as SGHVS and CDR2 as FQNEAQ, both from the germline V gene. The germline V end is reduced by 4 bases and the J end by 1 base; junction bases left unmatched: 6. The CDR3 spans 15 residues, from the cysteine through the phenylalanine. This entry keeps only the CDR3 DNA: 45 bases, framed from base 1. The source material was peripheral blood. The chain joins TRBV7-8 to TRBJ1-1; a stretch of 7 junction bases matches TRBD1. This receptor was obtained from a man aged 50-60 years with acute or convalescent COVID-19. The CDR3 protein is CASSSRTGWNTEAFF. The DNA sequence follows: TGTGCCAGCAGCTCTCGGACAGGCTGGAACACTGAAGCTTTCTTT.